A single sample gave rise to the 29 T cell receptor beta chains below, sequenced in a study of T cell responses to AZD1222 COVID-19 vaccine. Only in-frame clones appear in the TCRdb table, and some are missing; sequencing was by immunoSEQ multiplex PCR. This sample has 200,000 or so clones, with about 94% found just once. The starting material was peripheral blood, obtained on day 0 of AZD1222 vaccination. The receptors were gathered from an adult in good health.

The chain couples TRBV28 to TRBJ2-7; 8 nucleotides align to TRBD2. CDR3 length: 15 amino acids. In germline, CDR1 is MDHEN, CDR2 SYDVKM. V gave up 1 base and J gave up 4 bases; unmatched junction bases: 6. In DNA, the CDR3 is TGTGCCAGCAGTTTATACCAGGGCGGGAGGTACGAGCAGTACTTC. Its translation is CASSLYQGGRYEQYF. The full variable domain, completed using reference TRBV28 and TRBJ2-7, is DVKVTQSSRYLVKRTGEKVFLECVQDMDHENMFWYRQDPGLGLRLIYFSYDVKMKEKGDIPEGYSVSREKKERFSLILESASTNQTSMYLCASSLYQGGRYEQYFGPGTRLTVT.

This chain joins TRBV9 and TRBJ2-5; 8 positions match TRBD1. The germline V gene encodes CDR1 SGDLS and CDR2 YYNGEE. The CDR3 extends over 13 amino acids. With 5 bases clipped from V and 4 bases from J, the junction kept 4 bases outside the gene matches. The CDR3 DNA reads TGTGCCAGCAGTGCAGGGGGCTTAGAGACCCAGTACTTC. Its protein is CASSAGGLETQYF.

This chain connects TRBV5-1 to TRBJ2-7, with D possibly TRBD2 on 5 matching bases. Looked up from germline, CDR1 is SGHRS and CDR2 is YFSETQ. This CDR3 comprises 13 residues. V was clipped by 4 bases and J by 5 bases, with 13 bases between them. The CDR3 region is CASSTLAGNEQYF. The CDR3 region has the DNA TGCGCCAGCAGCACCTTGGCGGGTAACGAGCAGTACTTC.

The V call is TRBV15, the J call TRBJ2-7, with 8 bases that match TRBD1. The germline V gene encodes CDR1 LNHNV and CDR2 YYDKDF (reference sequence). There are 15 residues in the CDR3. The ends lost 2 bases at V and 1 base at J; junction bases unmatched: 4. CDR3 protein: CATSRSGTGSYEQYF. The CDR3, as DNA: TGTGCCACCAGCAGATCCGGGACAGGTTCCTACGAGCAGTACTTC.

The V call is TRBV27, the J call TRBJ2-7; D perhaps matches TRBD2 (5 bases). CDR1 MNHEY and CDR2 SMNVEV come from the germline V gene (reference sequence). The CDR3 is 15 amino acids. Trimming took 8 bases from V and 2 from J, leaving 19 bases between them. The CDR3 coding sequence is TGTGCCAGCGCGTTGGACTGGACGCCGACCTACGAGCAGTACTTC. Residues: CASALDWTPTYEQYF.

The chain couples TRBV7-3 to TRBJ1-1; TRBD1 matches 8 bases. The V and J ends lost 3 bases and 5 bases, in that order; junction bases with no gene match: 2. The CDR3 is 13 residues long. Germline lookup yields CDR1 SGHTA and CDR2 FQGTGA. In DNA form, the CDR3 reads TGTGCCAGCAGCTTGGACAGGGTTACTGAAGCTTTCTTT. This sequence encodes CASSLDRVTEAFF.

The rearrangement links TRBV27 to TRBJ1-1; D is ambiguous. From germline, CDR1 is MNHEY and CDR2 SMNVEV (reference sequence). V was shortened by 2 bases and J by 5 bases, with 9 bases between the two germline ends. The CDR3 is made up of 13 amino acids. The CDR3 DNA sequence: TGTGCCAGCAGTTTACGGGGAAGTACTGAAGCTTTCTTT. Amino acid sequence: CASSLRGSTEAFF.

V usage is TRBV7-8 and J usage is TRBJ2-1; tentative D call: TRBD2 (5 bases). Germline lookup yields CDR1 SGHVS and CDR2 FQNEAQ. Trimming left V 5 bases short and J 8 bases short, with 19 bases between. CDR3 length: 15 amino acids. As DNA, the CDR3 is TGTGCCAGCAGCCGCCGCGGGCCCCCGGAACATGAGCAGTTCTTC. It encodes CASSRRGPPEHEQFF.

As DNA, the CDR3 is TGCGCCAGCAGCCACAACGAAGGGAGTAGCACAGATACGCAGTATTTT. Its protein is CASSHNEGSSTDTQYF. The gene calls are TRBV4-3 and TRBJ2-3; possible D gene TRBD2, 5 bases. Trimming removed 3 bases from V and 0 bases from J, with 13 bases in between. The germline V gene has CDR1 LGHNA and CDR2 YSLEER. CDR3 length: 16 residues.

CDR3 region: CASSITLRVSYTEAFF. CDR3 DNA: TGTGCCAGTAGTATAACCCTCAGGGTTTCGTACACTGAAGCTTTCTTT. This chain uses TRBV19 with TRBJ1-1; weak D call: TRBD1 (5 bases). Germline lookup yields CDR1 LNHDA and CDR2 SQIVND (reference sequence). CDR3 size: 16 residues. V was shortened by 2 bases and J by 3 bases, with 16 bases between the two germline ends.

V and J are TRBV3-1 (or the pseudogene TRBV3-2) and TRBJ1-2; weak D call: TRBD1 (5 bases). The CDR3 is 14 amino acids. The germline gives CDR1 LGHDT, CDR2 YNNKEL (reference sequence). V was pared by 0 bases and J by 8 bases, with 13 bases between. CDR3 coding DNA: TGTGCCAGCAGCCAAGATCTTACAGGTCCCGGCTACACCTTC. This codes for CASSQDLTGPGYTF.

This rearrangement joins TRBV7-9 to TRBJ2-1; 9 bases match TRBD2. V lost 5 bases and J lost 10; bases outside the gene matches: 12. The CDR3 is 15 amino acids. The germline gives CDR1 SEHNR, CDR2 FQNEAQ (reference sequence). The CDR3 here is CASSPPGREGVEQFF. CDR3 coding DNA: TGTGCCAGCAGCCCCCCAGGGCGGGAGGGGGTAGAGCAGTTCTTC. Based on the CDR3 plus reference TRBV7-9 and TRBJ2-1, the full variable domain is DTGVSQNPRHKITKRGQNVTFRCDPISEHNRLYWYRQTLGQGPEFLTYFQNEAQLEKSRLLSDRFSAERPKGSFSTLEIQRTEQGDSAMYLCASSPPGREGVEQFFGPGTRLTVL.

The gene calls are TRBV19 and TRBJ1-5; unclear D gene. V was clipped by 5 bases and J by 2 bases, with 22 bases between them. Germline V gene data show CDR1 as LNHDA and CDR2 as SQIVND (reference sequence). CDR3 length: 18 residues. The DNA for the CDR3 is TGTGCCAGTAGTTGGGGAACAATCGGTAAACAAGGCAATCAGCCCCAGCATTTT. This sequence encodes CASSWGTIGKQGNQPQHF.

With respect to this clone: Within the sample, other DNA sequences also encode this same CDR3. V and J are TRBV29-1 and TRBJ1-1, with D hard to call. The V and J ends lost 4 bases and 0 bases respectively, with 9 bases between them. The CDR3 has 13 amino acids. Germline-derived CDR1 and CDR2 are SQVTM and ANQGSEA. The CDR3 sequence: CSVVQFMNTEAFF. The CDR3 nucleotides are TGCAGCGTTGTACAGTTCATGAACACTGAAGCTTTCTTT.

As regards this clone: It is unclear where the CDR3 begins or ends on the DNA, so no DNA is shown, and the CDR3 is as TCRdb lists it. The chain recombines TRBV20-1 with TRBJ2-3. Inclusive of both ends, the CDR3 amounts to 16 amino acids. The germline gives CDR1 DFQATT, CDR2 SNEGSKA (reference sequence). This CDR3 reads CSASSTSGRVADTQYF.

CDR3 residues: CASSGLRGSYNEQFF. CDR3 sequence (DNA): TGTGCCAGCAGCGGACTTCGAGGCTCCTACAATGAGCAGTTCTTC. The rearrangement links TRBV9 to TRBJ2-1; D remains unclear. V dropped 3 bases and J dropped 0 bases, with 10 bases sitting between them. Germline CDR1 SGDLS, CDR2 YYNGEE. CDR3 size: 15 residues.

CDR3 in amino acids: CASSLSLAEPYNEQFF. CDR3 nucleotides: TGTGCCAGCAGCTTATCCCTAGCGGAGCCTTACAATGAGCAGTTCTTC. The V call is TRBV11-2, the J call TRBJ2-1; TRBD2 agrees at 7 bases. The germline V gene encodes CDR1 SGHAT and CDR2 FQNNGV. V gave up 2 bases and J gave up 4 bases; unmatched junction bases: 8. The CDR3 totals 16 residues. The whole variable domain, remainder taken from reference TRBV11-2 and TRBJ2-1, is EAGVAQSPRYKIIEKRQSVAFWCNPISGHATLYWYQQILGQGPKLLIQFQNNGVVDDSQLPKDRFSAERLKGVDSTLKIQPAKLEDSAVYLCASSLSLAEPYNEQFFGPGTRLTVL.

The V call is TRBV10-3, the J call TRBJ2-1, with D perhaps being TRBD1 or TRBD2 (5 bases each). Germline CDR1 ENHRY, CDR2 SYGVKD. The CDR3 covers 18 residues. V was pared by 0 bases and J by 5 bases, with 20 bases between. CDR3 loop: CAISESKRGMMGDNEQFF. The CDR3 DNA is TGTGCCATCAGTGAGTCGAAGAGAGGGATGATGGGGGACAATGAGCAGTTCTTC.

V gene TRBV14 combines with J gene TRBJ1-6, with a possible D match to TRBD1 (6 bases). Per germline, CDR1 SGHDN and CDR2 FVKESK. V lost 3 bases, J lost 7 bases, and 7 bases lay in between. CDR3 length: 13 residues. The CDR3 region has the DNA TGTGCCAGCAGCCAGCAGGGGAATTCACCCCTCCACTTT. Protein sequence: CASSQQGNSPLHF. The full variable domain, rest sourced from reference TRBV14 and TRBJ1-6, is EAGVTQFPSHSVIEKGQTVTLRCDPISGHDNLYWYRRVMGKEIKFLLHFVKESKQDESGMPNNRFLAERTGGTYSTLKVQPAELEDSGVYFCASSQQGNSPLHFGNGTRLTVT.

Concerning this clone: Other nucleotide sequences from this sample produce the same CDR3. This chain links TRBV3-1 (or the pseudogene TRBV3-2) with TRBJ2-7, with a possible D match to TRBD1 (5 bases). Germline V gives CDR1 LGHDT, CDR2 YNNKEL (reference sequence). The germline V and J ends were trimmed by 1 base and 4 bases, with 8 bases remaining between them. The CDR3 totals 13 residues. CDR3 residues: CASSQGGDYEQYF. The CDR3 DNA reads as TGTGCCAGCAGCCAAGGGGGCGATTACGAGCAGTACTTC.

The V call is TRBV24-1, the J call TRBJ2-1; the D gene is possibly TRBD1 (7 bases). The CDR3 runs to 13 residues. Trimming took 8 bases from V and 6 from J, leaving 13 bases between them. Germline V gene data show CDR1 as KGHDR and CDR2 as SFDVKD. CDR3 residues: CATTRGAGNEQFF. The CDR3 DNA follows: TGTGCCACCACCAGGGGGGCAGGCAATGAGCAGTTCTTC.

The chain employs TRBV10-3 and TRBJ1-2; perhaps TRBD1 as D (6 bases). The CDR3 extends over 14 amino acids. Per germline, CDR1 ENHRY and CDR2 SYGVKD. V lost 3 bases and J lost 8, with 16 bases in between. The CDR3 sequence: CAISDPRGPGGYTF. The CDR3 coding sequence is TGTGCCATCAGTGACCCGCGGGGGCCTGGGGGCTACACCTTC.

This clone appeared a single time. The chain carries TRBV25-1 and TRBJ2-7; D is unresolved. This CDR3 has 13 amino acids. Germline V gene data show CDR1 as MGHDK and CDR2 as SYGVNS. V lost 2 bases, J lost 5 bases, and 10 bases lay in between. This CDR3 reads CASSEMGSHEQYF. Here the CDR3 DNA reads TGTGCCAGCAGTGAAATGGGGTCCCACGAGCAGTACTTC.

The chain joins TRBV10-3 to TRBJ2-7; 7 nucleotides line up with TRBD2. V lost 4 bases to trimming and J lost 5 bases; unmatched junction nucleotides: 11. The CDR3 is 15 amino acids. In germline, CDR1 is ENHRY, CDR2 SYGVKD. CDR3 nucleotide sequence: TGTGCCATCAGTGGCGGGAGTACACACGACGACGAGCAGTACTTC. It codes for CAISGGSTHDDEQYF.

V and J are TRBV6-5 and TRBJ1-2, with a weak D call TRBD1 (6 bases). This CDR3 region has 13 residues. In germline, CDR1 is MNHEY, CDR2 SVGAGI. The V end lost 6 bases, the J end lost 5 bases, and 13 bases lay between the germline ends. The CDR3 reads CASSKGVLYGYTF. The CDR3 DNA is TGTGCCAGCAGCAAGGGGGTCTTATATGGCTACACCTTC.

The chain combines TRBV5-1 with TRBJ2-5; maybe TRBD1 (5 bases). The V gene lost 7 bases and the J gene lost 1 base, with 17 bases spanning the gap. The CDR3 has 15 residues. The germline V gene has CDR1 SGHRS and CDR2 YFSETQ. The CDR3 coding sequence is TGCGCCAGCGTTTCAGTCTCAGGGATCCAAGAGACCCAGTACTTC. Amino acid sequence: CASVSVSGIQETQYF.

This rearrangement joins TRBV9 to TRBJ2-1; TRBD1 matches 7 bases. The V gene's germline CDR1 is SGDLS and CDR2 YYNGEE. The ends lost 0 bases at V and 5 bases at J; junction bases unmatched: 5. This CDR3 region has 15 residues. CDR3 region: CASSVVGDRNNEQFF. CDR3 sequence (DNA): TGTGCCAGCAGCGTAGTTGGGGACAGAAACAATGAGCAGTTCTTC.

This rearrangement joins TRBV5-1 to TRBJ2-3, with 11 nucleotides matching TRBD2. The CDR3 loop spans 17 amino acids. Germline V lookup: CDR1 SGHRS, CDR2 YFSETQ. Trimming cost V 0 bases and J 0 bases; bases outside gene matches: 3. The CDR3 sequence is CASSLDRTSGSTDTQYF. DNA for the CDR3: TGCGCCAGCAGCTTGGACCGGACTAGCGGGAGCACAGATACGCAGTATTTT.

V usage is TRBV5-6 and J usage is TRBJ1-1, with D tentatively TRBD1 (5 bases). The CDR3 extends over 13 amino acids. In germline, CDR1 is SGHDT, CDR2 YYEEEE. Between the trimmed V and J ends, which lost 2 bases and 3 bases, there was a span of 8 bases. The CDR3 coding sequence is TGTGCCAGCAGCTTCAGGGATTACACTGAAGCTTTCTTT. It encodes CASSFRDYTEAFF.